Sequencing of this T cell receptor beta chain was carried out in a study of shared clonotypes between healthy human individuals. Here immunoSEQ multiplex PCR was the method, and the copy in TCRdb shows in-frame clones only, minus some. The sample includes about 960,000 clones, around three quarters seen only once; the top ten take over 1.3%. Germline CDR1 reads SQVTM; CDR2 reads ANQGSEA. The CDR3 length is 13 residues. V lost 1 base and J 4 bases, leaving 8 bases between the germline ends. The TCR comes from a man between 18 and 29 years old in good health. The sample was memory CD4+ T cells sorted from blood. Subset noted: CD45RA-negative fraction. V gene TRBV29-1 combines with J gene TRBJ1-5, with a weak D call TRBD1 (5 bases). This CDR3 reads CSVEAQANQPQHF. Here the CDR3 DNA reads TGCAGCGTTGAAGCACAGGCGAATCAGCCCCAGCATTTT.